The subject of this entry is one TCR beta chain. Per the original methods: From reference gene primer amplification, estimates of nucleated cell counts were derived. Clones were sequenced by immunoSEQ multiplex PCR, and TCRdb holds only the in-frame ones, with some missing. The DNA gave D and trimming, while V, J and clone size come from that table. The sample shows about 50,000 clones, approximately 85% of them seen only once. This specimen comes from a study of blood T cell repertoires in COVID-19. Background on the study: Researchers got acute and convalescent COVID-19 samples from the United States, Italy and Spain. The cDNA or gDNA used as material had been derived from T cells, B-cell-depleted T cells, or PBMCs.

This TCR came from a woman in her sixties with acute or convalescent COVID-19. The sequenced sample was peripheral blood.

For the CDR3, the DNA is TGTGCCAGCAGCGTGACAGCGGGAACGCGTCAATCAGAAAAACTGTTTTTT. Its protein product is CASSVTAGTRQSEKLFF. This chain links TRBV2 with TRBJ1-4; D possibly corresponds to TRBD1 (5 bases). CDR3 length: 17 amino acids. Germline CDR1 reads SNHLY; CDR2 reads FYNNEI. Trimming took off 6 bases at V and 8 bases at J, with 25 bases between the two ends. Variable domain in full (rest from reference TRBV2 and TRBJ1-4): EPEVTQTPSHQVTQMGQEVILRCVPISNHLYFYWYRQILGQKVEFLVSFYNNEISEKSEIFDDQFSVERPDGSNFTLKIRSTKLEDSAMYFCASSVTAGTRQSEKLFFGSGTQLSVL.